The clone carrying this T cell receptor beta chain was seen repeatedly, ten times or more. As yet, its antigen is unknown. Scientists recovered RNA and DNA together from about 20-30 mg of unsorted bulk tissue. Surgery removed the patients' primary liver carcinoma. Production of TCR beta cDNA used around 0.45 ug total RNA together with a constant-region primer. ARM-PCR was slightly modified, and three nested multiplex PCR rounds with it gave rise to the TCR beta libraries. For around 11 cycles apiece, the opening two PCR rounds ran with TRBV1-TRBV30 forward primers and a C-beta reverse primer. Each CDR3 protein gets one entry after TCRdb re-called the multiplex PCR reads with MiXCR. The sample has more than 95,000 distinct CDR3 sequences; roughly 80% are singletons. The sample originates from a study of tumor-infiltrating lymphocytes in primary liver carcinoma. Broader study findings: The study found a significantly higher top-250-clone fraction in tumors than in blood (p = 0.039). Among the pair types, tumor region pairs showed more overlap than tumor-adjacent and tumor-blood pairs. Appearing in all five tumor regions was true of only about 7.5-24% of top clones.

Trimming removed 3 bases at V and 7 bases at J, with 12 bases between. This CDR3 comprises 14 residues. This sequence originates from a man aged 40-55 years with primary liver carcinoma and hepatitis B virus infection. The rearrangement joins TRBV12-3 or TRBV12-4 to TRBJ2-2; D gene ambiguous. Sequencing was performed on liver tumor tissue from sampling region 3. Subset indicated: tumor region T3, left-lateral pole. The CDR3 coding sequence is TGTGCCAGCAGTTTGCGGTTAAGTGGCGGGGAGCTGTTTTTT. This encodes CASSLRLSGGELFF.